Listed here are 11 T cell receptor beta chains from one sample, sequenced in a study of CD8 T cells in ankylosing spondylitis. TCRdb re-called the 5' RACE reads with MiXCR, one entry per CDR3 protein. The profile shows roughly 150,000 distinct CDR3 sequences, 6% to 8% of them singletons. Material for sequencing was blood, either unsorted or a sorted T cell fraction (not recorded which). The receptors were sampled from a female donor with ankylosing spondylitis or in good health (not recorded which).

Comment on this clonotype: This clone may be a read error of a much larger clone one base away. The chain combines TRBV7-2 with TRBJ1-2; 8 bases fit TRBD1. The CDR3 is 14 amino acids. J lost 8 bases, V lost 4 bases, and 9 bases had no gene match. Germline V CDR1 and CDR2: SGHTA, FQGNSA. DNA for the CDR3: TGTGCCAGCAGCTCGAACCAGGGGGCGGGAGGCTACACCTTC. Its translation: CASSSNQGAGGYTF.

This clonotype appeared many times. Here the CDR3 reads CSADGYQQGNNEAFF. DNA of the CDR3: TGCAGCGCCGACGGCTATCAACAGGGTAATAATGAAGCTTTCTTT. The V and J genes are TRBV29-1 and TRBJ1-1, with D maybe TRBD1 (6 bases). The CDR3 has 15 amino acids. V lost 7 bases and J lost 7, with 25 bases in between. Germline V gene lookup returns CDR1 SQVTM and CDR2 ANQGSEA. Using reference TRBV29-1 and TRBJ1-1 for the parts outside the CDR3, the full variable domain is SAVISQKPSRDICQRGTSLTIQCQVDSQVTMMFWYRQQPGQSLTLIATANQGSEATYESGFVIDKFPISRPNLTFSTLTVSNMSPEDSSIYLCSADGYQQGNNEAFFGQGTRLTVV.

This clonotype was observed at least ten times. The rearrangement links TRBV5-1 to TRBJ1-1; D call uncertain. Germline CDR1 SGHRS, CDR2 YFSETQ. V lost 0 bases and J 8 bases, leaving 17 bases between the germline ends. This CDR3 has 15 residues. The CDR3 sequence is CASSLDAWPRSEAFF. In DNA, the CDR3 is TGCGCCAGCAGCTTGGACGCGTGGCCCCGATCCGAAGCTTTCTTT.

At least ten counts were recorded for this clonotype. This chain links TRBV6-5 with TRBJ1-1; D not resolved. CDR1 is MNHEY and CDR2 is SVGAGI in the germline V gene. Trimming removed 2 bases at V and 1 base at J, with 11 bases between. There are 15 residues in the CDR3. CDR3 nucleotide sequence: TGTGCCAGCAGTTACCGTACAGTCGCGAACACTGAAGCTTTCTTT. This codes for CASSYRTVANTEAFF.

This clonotype occurred a few times. This rearrangement joins TRBV4-2 to TRBJ1-3; TRBD1 matches 9 bases. The CDR3 runs to 18 residues. Germline assignment: CDR1 LGHNA and CDR2 YNFKEQ. After removal of 4 bases from V and 0 bases from J, the junction contained 10 bases not matched to a gene. CDR3 sequence: CASSRRQGVGFSGNTIYF. For the CDR3, the DNA is TGTGCCAGCAGCCGCAGACAGGGGGTTGGATTCTCTGGAAACACCATATATTTT.

This clonotype was found many times. This chain connects TRBV6-2 or TRBV6-3 to TRBJ1-2, with D uncertain. The V gene's germline CDR1 is MNHEY and CDR2 SVGEGT. There are 14 residues in the CDR3. V dropped 4 bases and J dropped 1 base, with 10 bases sitting between them. Written as DNA, the CDR3 is TGTGCCAGCAGTTCGACACTATTTAACTATGGCTACACCTTC. Translated, it gives CASSSTLFNYGYTF.

This clonotype was counted ten times or more. The chain couples TRBV29-1 to TRBJ2-3; 8 nucleotides line up with TRBD2. The CDR3 has 13 residues. Looked up from germline, CDR1 is SQVTM and CDR2 is ANQGSEA. The J segment lost 2 bases and the V segment lost 7 bases, leaving 5 bases of the junction unmatched. The CDR3 DNA follows: TGCAGCGCCTCGGGGGGGGACACAGATACGCAGTATTTT. It is translated as CSASGGDTDTQYF.

In its sample, this clonotype was seen many times. The chain is built from TRBV20-1 and TRBJ2-3; TRBD1 aligns across 10 bases. The CDR3 is 14 amino acids. The V gene's germline CDR1 is DFQATT and CDR2 SNEGSKA (reference sequence). V dropped 6 bases and J dropped 1; count of bases not matched to a gene: 4. The CDR3 DNA reads as TGCAGTGCCCCCGGGACAGGGGGCACAGATACGCAGTATTTT. This encodes CSAPGTGGTDTQYF.

This clonotype was detected ten times or more. The J gene is TRBJ2-1, the V gene TRBV7-9, with D perhaps assigned TRBD1 or TRBD2 (6 bases each). Germline CDR1 SEHNR, CDR2 FQNEAQ (reference sequence). The CDR3 runs to 14 residues. Trimming cost V 3 bases and J 4 bases, with 10 bases left between them. The CDR3 DNA is TGTGCCAGCAGCTTTCGGGGGCAGTACAATGAGCAGTTCTTC. Translated, it gives CASSFRGQYNEQFF.

This clonotype was seen many times. CDR3 bases: TGTGCCAGCAGCTCTCCTCGGGACAGCTACAATGAGCAGTTCTTC. Amino acid sequence: CASSSPRDSYNEQFF. This chain links TRBV7-3 with TRBJ2-1; 7 bases map to TRBD1. V was pared by 4 bases and J by 3 bases, with 6 bases of the junction left unmatched. The CDR3 consists of 15 residues. Germline V gene data show CDR1 as SGHTA and CDR2 as FQGTGA.

This clonotype has more than one count but fewer than ten. The chain recombines TRBV19 with TRBJ1-5, with no clear D. V lost 0 bases and J 12 bases, leaving 9 bases between the germline ends. The CDR3 loop spans 12 amino acids. The germline V gene has CDR1 LNHDA and CDR2 SQIVND (reference sequence). This CDR3 is CASSIDRGRQHF. In DNA, the CDR3 is TGTGCCAGTAGTATAGATCGGGGTCGCCAGCATTTT.